This T cell receptor (beta chain) derives from a study of cytomegalovirus exposure and HLA in healthy donors. Study-level background: Across around 400 genotyped donors, 81% landed in the Caucasian-associated ancestry cluster. Study results and limitations: Generally TCR sequences proved uncommon, though certain public TCRs appeared in numerous donors. Later on, an analysis found that several of the most significant clusters appeared to be linked to common viral pathogens, which included parvovirus B19. Cytomegalovirus-associated TCR beta chains were listed, numbering 164.

The study ran its PCR with 60 Vbeta and 13 Jbeta primers. Clones were read by immunoSEQ multiplex PCR, and TCRdb kept only the in-frame ones, dropping some. In the table there are around 200,000 clones, approximately 82% of which are singletons. As concerns this clone: The target antigen is unknown.

The specimen was PBMCs. This TCR came from a girl aged 2-10 years in good health and CMV-seropositive.

CDR3 sequence: CASSPGVDTQYF. The CDR3 DNA is TGCGCCAGCAGCCCGGGGGTGGATACGCAGTATTTT. V usage is TRBV4-1 and J usage is TRBJ2-3, with a possible D match to TRBD2 (6 bases). With 4 bases removed from V and 6 bases from J, the gap between germline ends came to 8 bases. Germline lookup yields CDR1 MGHRA and CDR2 YSYEKL. CDR3 length: 12 residues.